Listed below are T cell receptor beta chains from one sample, sequenced in a study of blood T cell repertoires in COVID-19. The data were produced by immunoSEQ multiplex PCR, yet TCRdb's version contains in-frame clones alone and is incomplete. The table shows 490,000 or so clones, with less than 90% occurring only once. Sample: PBMCs or T cells enriched from blood (not recorded which). All receptors come from a woman aged 55 to 70 who had recovered from COVID-19. Both conserved end residues are part of each CDR3. D genes are given only for firm matches. Not every row has a clone size; where given, it reads once, few, many or a size class.

clone_size j_call v_call d_call cdr3_nt cdr3_aa
. TRBJ1-4 TRBV5-1 TRBD1 TGCGCCAGCAGCCTCAGGGGGCTGAATGAAAAACTGTTTTTT CASSLRGLNEKLFF
. TRBJ1-5 TRBV6-4 . TGTGCCAGCAGTGACTCTCCTCTTCCCCTTCAGCCCCAGCATTTT CASSDSPLPLQPQHF
. TRBJ2-3 TRBV5-1 TRBD2 TGCGCCAGCAGCTTGGCCCTAGCGGGGGGGGTAGATACGCAGTATTTT CASSLALAGGVDTQYF
. TRBJ1-2 TRBV27 . TGTGCCAGCAGTAAAGCCGCTAACTATGGCTACACCTTC CASSKAANYGYTF
. TRBJ2-2 TRBV7-2 TRBD2 TGTGCCAGCAGCTTTGATGCGGGGGGGCTTGTCTACACCGGGGAGCTGTTTTTT CASSFDAGGLVYTGELFF
. TRBJ2-3 TRBV3-1/TRBV3-2 . TGTGCCAGCAGCCTCAAGTCCGGGTCGAGGGCAGATACGCAGTATTTT CASSLKSGSRADTQYF
. TRBJ1-5 TRBV5-6 . TGTGCCAGCAGCTCCACGGGGGGTTTAAGGCATCAGCCCCAGCATTTT CASSSTGGLRHQPQHF
. TRBJ1-6 TRBV2 TRBD1 TGTGCCAGCAGTAGGACAGGACCTTCACCCCTCCACTTT CASSRTGPSPLHF
. TRBJ1-6 TRBV7-8 TRBD1 TGTGCCAGCAGCTCCGGGACAGATAATTCACCCCTCCACTTT CASSSGTDNSPLHF
. TRBJ1-3 TRBV6-1 TRBD1 TGTGCCAGCAGTGACAGGGGGCGCGGAAACACCATATATTTT CASSDRGRGNTIYF
. TRBJ1-3 TRBV29-1 . TGCAGCGTCAGAGGGGGAAACACCATATATTTT CSVRGGNTIYF
. TRBJ1-2 TRBV12-3/TRBV12-4 . TGTGCCAGCAGTTTCGGGAGTAATGGCTACACCTTC CASSFGSNGYTF
. TRBJ1-2 TRBV11-2 TRBD1 TGTGCCAGCAGCTTAGGTTGGGACAGGGGCCCTGGCTACACCTTC CASSLGWDRGPGYTF
. TRBJ1-2 TRBV7-9 . TGTGCCAGCAGCTTAGGGAAAATGACGGGGAGAGGCTATGGCTACACCTTC CASSLGKMTGRGYGYTF
. TRBJ2-7 TRBV7-2 . TGTGCCAGCAGCCCCCAATCGGGTACCTACGAGCAGTACTTC CASSPQSGTYEQYF
. TRBJ1-2 TRBV4-2 TRBD1 TGTGCCAGCAGCCAAGGACCACAGGGGGCAGGGAACTATGGCTACACCTTC CASSQGPQGAGNYGYTF
. TRBJ2-3 TRBV10-1 . TGCGCCAGCAGTCCTCGTCCGGGAACAGATACGCAGTATTTT CASSPRPGTDTQYF
. TRBJ2-2 TRBV14 . TGTGCCAGCAGCCAAGACCTAGACAGTAACACCGGGGAGCTGTTTTTT CASSQDLDSNTGELFF
. TRBJ1-5 TRBV6-5 . TGTGCCAGCAGTCCGAGTGGGGCGACCACCCGGCCCCAGCATTTT CASSPSGATTRPQHF
. TRBJ1-1 TRBV3-1/TRBV3-2 . TGTGCCAGCAGCCAAGAAACAGGGCCTGAAGCTTTCTTT CASSQETGPEAFF
. TRBJ1-1 TRBV24-1 TRBD1 TGTGCCACCAAACTGGACAGGGGGCGCCGAGCTTTCTTT CATKLDRGRRAFF
. TRBJ1-6 TRBV2 TRBD1 TGTGCCAGCAGTAGGGACAGGGCCCGAGGTTCACCCCTCCACTTT CASSRDRARGSPLHF
. TRBJ1-2 TRBV5-8 . TGTGCCAGCAGCTTGGAACAGAGAGGCTACACCTTC CASSLEQRGYTF
. TRBJ1-4 TRBV24-1 TRBD1 TGTGCCACCAGCCACTCGGGACAGGGAAATGAAAAACTGTTTTTT CATSHSGQGNEKLFF
. TRBJ1-1 TRBV3-1/TRBV3-2 . TGTGCCAGCAGCCCGGCCTGGGAGAAGGGTGAAGCTTTCTTT CASSPAWEKGEAFF
many TRBJ1-6 TRBV19 . TGTGCCACCCGCGAGACATATTATTCACCCCTCCACTTT CATRETYYSPLHF
. TRBJ2-1 TRBV7-6 TRBD1 TGTGCCAGCAGCGCGACGGGACAGTCGACTTACAATGAGCAGTTCTTC CASSATGQSTYNEQFF
. TRBJ2-3 TRBV5-1 . TGCGCCAGCAGCTTGGAACAGGGCACAGATACGCAGTATTTT CASSLEQGTDTQYF
. TRBJ1-2 TRBV21-1 . TGTGCCAGCAGCAAAGCGTCAGGGGAGGGGTGTATGTCGACGGGCTACACCTTC CASSKASGEGCMSTGYTF
. TRBJ2-5 TRBV2 . TGTGCCAGCATGGATGGGGGGGGGCTGGAGACCCAGTACTTC CASMDGGGLETQYF
. TRBJ2-7 TRBV5-1 TRBD1 TGCGCCAGCCGTACCACCACAGGGGGCGAGTACGAGCAGTACTTC CASRTTTGGEYEQYF
once TRBJ2-2 TRBV21-1 . TGTGCCAGCAGCAGGCTAGCGGGGGGCCTGAGCACCGGGGAGCTGTTTTTT CASSRLAGGLSTGELFF
. TRBJ1-1 TRBV4-2 . TGTGCCAGCAGCTACATACCGGACAGTCCCGCTGAAGCTTTCTTT CASSYIPDSPAEAFF
. TRBJ2-3 TRBV5-4 . TGTGCCAGCAGCCAAAGGGGGGGGCGGACAGATACGCAGTATTTT CASSQRGGRTDTQYF